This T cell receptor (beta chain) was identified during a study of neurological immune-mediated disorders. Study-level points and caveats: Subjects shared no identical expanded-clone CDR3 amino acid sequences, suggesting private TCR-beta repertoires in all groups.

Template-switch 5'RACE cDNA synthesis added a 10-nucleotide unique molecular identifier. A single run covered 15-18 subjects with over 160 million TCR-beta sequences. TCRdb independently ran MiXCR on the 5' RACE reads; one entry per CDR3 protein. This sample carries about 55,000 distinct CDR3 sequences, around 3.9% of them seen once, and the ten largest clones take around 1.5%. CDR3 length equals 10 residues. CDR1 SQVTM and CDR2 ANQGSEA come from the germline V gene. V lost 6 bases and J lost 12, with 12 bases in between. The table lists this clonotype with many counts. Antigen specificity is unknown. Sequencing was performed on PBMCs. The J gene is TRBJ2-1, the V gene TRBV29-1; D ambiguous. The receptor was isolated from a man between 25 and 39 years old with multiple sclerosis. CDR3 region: CSVDPGRQFF. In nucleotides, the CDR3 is TGCAGCGTGGACCCCGGACGGCAGTTCTTC.